These T cell receptor beta chains were read from a single sample in a study of T cell repertoires in cytomegalovirus infection. Via MiXCR, TCRdb re-called the reads, giving one row per CDR3 protein. The table lists some 270,000 distinct CDR3 sequences, under 25% of them singletons. The antigens for these receptors are not known. The sequencing used cultured PBMCs, collected from culture after CMV antigen stimulation. These receptors all come from a human donor in good health (CMV status not recorded). Some clones in this sample may be carry-over from other donors' samples. Both conserved end residues are part of each CDR3. The D gene is left open where the match is weak. Size is stated for part of the rows, as once, few or many counts, or as a class when the clone is expanded.

NA	NA	TRBV15	TRBJ1-2	TGTGCCACCAGCAGAGATCGTGGGGCGGCCTATGGCTACACCTTC	CATSRDRGAAYGYTF
NA	many	TRBV7-2	TRBJ2-5	TGTGCCAGCAGCTTAGAAGTCCTCACCGGAGAGACCCAGTACTTC	CASSLEVLTGETQYF
TRBD1	NA	TRBV7-8	TRBJ1-1	TGTGCCAGCAGCTTAATTACAGGGGTTGCTGAAGCTTTCTTT	CASSLITGVAEAFF
TRBD2	NA	TRBV12-3/TRBV12-4	TRBJ2-3	TGTGCCAGCAGTCCAACGACTAGCGGGAGTCCAGGGGATACGCAGTATTTT	CASSPTTSGSPGDTQYF
TRBD2	many	TRBV7-8	TRBJ2-1	TGTGCCAGCAGCCCCCCCGGGCGGGAGTTTGTGAATGAGCAGTTCTTC	CASSPPGREFVNEQFF
TRBD2	few	TRBV24-1	TRBJ2-5	TGTGCCACCAGTGATTCCCAAGGACTAGCGGGGGTGTACCAAGAGACCCAGTACTTC	CATSDSQGLAGVYQETQYF
TRBD2	few	TRBV19	TRBJ2-7	TGTGCCAGTAGTATAACTAGCGGAGCGTACGAGCAGTACTTC	CASSITSGAYEQYF
NA	NA	TRBV19	TRBJ2-7	TGTGCCAGTAGTATAGGGAGCGGGTCCTACGAGCAGTACTTC	CASSIGSGSYEQYF
NA	many	TRBV6-5	TRBJ2-5	TGTGCCAGCAGGGGGATACAAGAGACCCAGTACTTC	CASRGIQETQYF
NA	many	TRBV20-1	TRBJ2-3	TGCAGTGCTTTAATGGTGGCTAGCGCTGGGGGGGATACGCAGTATTTT	CSALMVASAGGDTQYF
TRBD2	many	TRBV7-2	TRBJ2-3	TGTGCCAGCAGCTTAGTCGGACTAGCATCAGATACGCAGTATTTT	CASSLVGLASDTQYF
TRBD1	many	TRBV4-3	TRBJ1-6	TGCGCCAGCAGCCAAGACAGGGGGATATATAATTCACCCCTCCACTTT	CASSQDRGIYNSPLHF
NA	NA	TRBV7-9	TRBJ1-2	TGTGCCAGCCGCCCCGGGGTGGATGGCTACACCTTC	CASRPGVDGYTF
NA	NA	TRBV6-6	TRBJ2-5	TGTGCCAGCAAGGACCAGGGGCCAGAGACCCAGTACTTC	CASKDQGPETQYF
NA	few	TRBV30	TRBJ2-7	TGTGCCTGGAGCCGAAAGAGCTCCTACGAGCAGTACTTC	CAWSRKSSYEQYF
NA	few	TRBV28	TRBJ2-7	TGTGCCTCCTCGGCCCCGCAGACCTACGAGCAGTACTTC	CASSAPQTYEQYF
TRBD1	NA	TRBV6-2/TRBV6-3	TRBJ2-2	TGTGCCAGCTTAGGGACAGGGCTTACCGGGGAGCTGTTTTTT	CASLGTGLTGELFF
NA	few	TRBV19	TRBJ1-1	TGTGCCAGTAGTATAGCACCGGTCGGGACTGAAGCTTTCTTT	CASSIAPVGTEAFF
NA	NA	TRBV12-3/TRBV12-4	TRBJ1-4	TGTGCCAGCAGTCTCCGGGGCCTCGTAAAAACTAATGAAAAACTGTTTTTT	CASSLRGLVKTNEKLFF
NA	few	TRBV15	TRBJ2-5	TGTGCCACCAGCAGAGCGGGACTCGGAAAAGAGACCCAGTACTTC	CATSRAGLGKETQYF
TRBD2	NA	TRBV20-1	TRBJ2-7	TGCAGTGCTAGACGGGGACTAGCGGCCGCCTACGAGCAGTACTTC	CSARRGLAAAYEQYF
NA	NA	TRBV28	TRBJ2-7	TGTGCCAGCAGCCCCGGGAGGACAGGGCTTTACGAGCAGTACTTC	CASSPGRTGLYEQYF